Presented here are 29 T cell receptor beta chains from one specimen sequenced in a study of T cells in Graves' hyperthyroidism and ophthalmopathy. What was amplified from RNA transcripts were TCR beta CDR3 regions. The study used the HTBI primer set for a first-round RT-PCR of the TCR CDR3. MiXCR, applied by TCRdb to the multiplex PCR reads, yields one record per CDR3 protein. Among 300,000 to 350,000 distinct CDR3 sequences listed, about 15% were seen once. The sequenced sample consisted of blood. The receptors were sampled from a woman younger than 45 with Graves' hyperthyroidism.

This clonotype was detected ten times or more. This chain uses TRBV28 with TRBJ1-3; the D is unclear. CDR3 size: 15 residues. Germline CDR1 and CDR2: MDHEN and SYDVKM. Between the trimmed V and J ends, which lost 1 base and 0 bases, there was a span of 7 bases. CDR3 in amino acids: CASSLLSGSGNTIYF. In nucleotides, the CDR3 is TGTGCCAGCAGTTTATTATCGGGCTCTGGAAACACCATATATTTT.

In its sample, this clonotype was seen a few times. This sequence joins TRBV3-1 and TRBJ2-7, with a weak D call TRBD2 (5 bases). Germline CDR1 LGHDT, CDR2 YNNKEL (reference sequence). CDR3 length: 14 residues. The V end lost 6 bases, the J end lost 7 bases, and 19 bases lay between the germline ends. CDR3 in DNA: TGTGCCAGCAGTCCGGACTCCACCCTGGGGGAGCAGTACTTC. Encoded protein: CASSPDSTLGEQYF.

The sample holds many counts of this clonotype. The chain has TRBV28 and TRBJ2-2; D unclear. Germline CDR1 and CDR2: MDHEN and SYDVKM. Trimming cost V 1 base and J 0 bases, with 9 bases left between them. The CDR3 loop spans 16 amino acids. The CDR3 sequence is CASSLYLFANTGELFF. DNA of the CDR3: TGTGCCAGCAGTTTATATCTTTTTGCGAACACCGGGGAGCTGTTTTTT.

Only a few counts were recorded for this clonotype. The chain uses TRBV4-3 and TRBJ2-7; 7 bases line up with TRBD1. The V and J ends lost 0 bases and 5 bases, in that order; junction bases with no gene match: 10. This CDR3 spans 16 amino acids. The germline gives CDR1 LGHNA, CDR2 YSLEER. The CDR3, as DNA: TGCGCCAGCAGCCAAGAAGACATGAGGGGGCCCAACGAGCAGTACTTC. Its translation is CASSQEDMRGPNEQYF.

The chain recombines TRBV5-1 with TRBJ1-3; possibly TRBD1 for D (5 bases). The CDR3 length is 15 residues. CDR1 SGHRS and CDR2 YFSETQ come from the germline V gene. Trimming removed 4 bases at V and 0 bases at J, with 11 bases between. The DNA for the CDR3 is TGCGCCAGCAGCGAAGCGGGGCACTCTGGAAACACCATATATTTT. This sequence encodes CASSEAGHSGNTIYF.

On this clonotype: A read error may explain this, as a much larger clone is one base away. The chain joins TRBV27 to TRBJ1-5; 9 bases line up with TRBD1. CDR3 size: 14 residues. Germline assignment: CDR1 MNHEY and CDR2 SMNVEV (reference sequence). CDR3 bases: TGTGTCAGCAGTTACAGGGGGCTGAATCAGCCCCAGCATTTT. Amino acid sequence: CVSSYRGLNQPQHF.

This clonotype was seen ten or more times. The rearrangement links TRBV28 to TRBJ2-7; TRBD1 matches at 11 bases. The CDR3 is 15 amino acids. V was clipped by 4 bases and J by 5 bases; unmatched bases: 7. Germline V gives CDR1 MDHEN, CDR2 SYDVKM. The CDR3 DNA is TGTGCCAGCAGTTCACACGGGACAGGGGGAAACGAGCAGTACTTC. This translates into CASSSHGTGGNEQYF.

The sample holds a few counts of this clonotype. This chain connects TRBV2 to TRBJ2-7; perhaps TRBD1 as D (5 bases). Germline V gene data show CDR1 as SNHLY and CDR2 as FYNNEI. The CDR3 runs 14 residues. The V gene lost 3 bases and the J gene lost 3 bases, with 12 bases spanning the gap. The CDR3, as DNA: TGTGCCAGCAGTGATTCCGTGGGGCACTACGAGCAGTACTTC. This sequence encodes CASSDSVGHYEQYF.

V and J are TRBV12-3 or TRBV12-4 and TRBJ2-3; D unresolved. V was pared by 2 bases and J by 2 bases, with 11 bases between. The CDR3 is 15 amino acids. DNA for the CDR3: TGTGCCAGCAGTTTAACCCCTTTCCCCACAGATACGCAGTATTTT. Its protein is CASSLTPFPTDTQYF.

About this clonotype itself: One end of the junction does not line up with germline, which may come from a read error. The genes are TRBV6-1 and TRBJ2-3; D not certain. Germline V CDR1 and CDR2: MNHNS, SASEGT. CDR3 size: 14 residues. This chain's CDR3 is CASRKTFSTHTQYF. CDR3 coding DNA: TGTGCCAGCAGGAAGACATTTAGCACACATACGCAGTATTTT.

The genes are TRBV5-1 and TRBJ2-7; 7 bases align to TRBD2. The CDR3 consists of 13 residues. V was clipped by 4 bases and J by 6 bases; unmatched bases: 7. Germline V gives CDR1 SGHRS, CDR2 YFSETQ. CDR3 nucleotide sequence: TGCGCCAGCAGCGGGGGGGGGAGCTGCGAGCAGTACTTC. This translates into CASSGGGSCEQYF. The entire variable domain, with the rest obtained from reference TRBV5-1 and TRBJ2-7, is as follows: KAGVTQTPRYLIKTRGQQVTLSCSPISGHRSVSWYQQTPGQGLQFLFEYFSETQRNKGNFPGRFSGRQFSNSRSEMNVSTLELGDSALYLCASSGGGSCEQYFGPGTRLTVT.

This clonotype came up many times. This sequence joins TRBV28 and TRBJ2-7, with D perhaps given as TRBD1 or TRBD2 (6 bases each). V lost 8 bases, J lost 4 bases, and 21 bases lay in between. The CDR3 spans 15 residues. Germline V gene data show CDR1 as MDHEN and CDR2 as SYDVKM. The CDR3 reads CASHWGADSKYEQYF. The CDR3 DNA reads as TGTGCCAGCCACTGGGGGGCTGACTCGAAATACGAGCAGTACTTC.

This clonotype has a handful of counts. V and J are TRBV20-1 and TRBJ2-7, with 13 bases aligning to TRBD2. The CDR3 covers 14 residues. V trimming: 6 bases; J trimming: 2 bases; junction bases outside the gene matches: 4. The germline V gene encodes CDR1 DFQATT and CDR2 SNEGSKA (reference sequence). The CDR3 bases are TGCAGTGCCGAGGGGACTAGCGGGACCTACGAGCAGTACTTC. Translated: CSAEGTSGTYEQYF.

This clonotype was seen at least ten times. The chain has TRBV12-3 or TRBV12-4 and TRBJ2-2, with D maybe TRBD1 (6 bases). This CDR3 has 19 residues. V shed 7 bases and J shed 1 base, with 25 bases lying between them. In nucleotides, the CDR3 is TGTGCCAGCACGAGAGAGGGAACAGGGTCTGCCAGGAACACCGGGGAGCTGTTTTTT. Translation gives CASTREGTGSARNTGELFF.

This clonotype was detected many times. The CDR3 bases are TGTGCCTGGAGGGCTCATTCTCTAGTCTACGAGCAGTACTTC. Encoded protein: CAWRAHSLVYEQYF. The chain carries TRBV30 and TRBJ2-7; D is unresolved. Trimming left V 3 bases short and J 3 bases short, with 15 bases between. The CDR3 runs to 14 residues. Germline CDR1 and CDR2: GTSNPN and SVGIG (reference sequence).

This clonotype showed up just a few times. Sequence at one end of the junction differs from germline and may be a read error. The gene calls are TRBV30 and TRBJ1-4; 9 bases agree with TRBD1. This CDR3 is built from 14 residues. Germline CDR1 reads GTSNPN; CDR2 reads SVGIG (reference sequence). The CDR3 region has the DNA TGTGCCGGGACAGGGATGGGGATAAATGGAAAACTGTTTTTT. It codes for CAGTGMGINGKLFF.

This rearrangement joins TRBV9 to TRBJ1-1; unclear D gene. Germline assignment: CDR1 SGDLS and CDR2 YYNGEE. This CDR3 spans 15 amino acids. Trimming took 3 bases from V and 1 from J, leaving 13 bases between them. Written as DNA, the CDR3 is TGTGCCAGCAGCGCCCCGGCAGGCCAGAACACTGAAGCTTTCTTT. Amino acid sequence: CASSAPAGQNTEAFF.

Note on this clonotype: This may be a read error: a much more frequent sequence differs by one nucleotide. This chain connects TRBV5-1 to TRBJ1-2, with D unresolved. V shed 4 bases and J shed 4 bases, with 11 bases lying between them. This CDR3 contains 13 residues. Germline lookup yields CDR1 SGHRS and CDR2 YFSETQ. The chain's CDR3 is CASSMGSRYGYTF. In DNA, the CDR3 is TGCGCCAGCAGCATGGGCAGCCGCTATGGCTACACCTTC.

In its sample, this clonotype was seen a few times. The chain is built from TRBV19 and TRBJ1-5; possibly TRBD1 for D (6 bases). Germline V CDR1 and CDR2: LNHDA, SQIVND (reference sequence). The CDR3 totals 15 residues. V gave up 8 bases and J gave up 7 bases, with 21 bases separating them. The CDR3 region has the DNA TGTGCCAGTGGAAGAGGGGGGGACTCAGGGCAGCCCCAGCATTTT. Residues: CASGRGGDSGQPQHF.

This clonotype was seen ten or more times. The chain carries TRBV20-1 and TRBJ1-1; TRBD1 is a possible D gene (5 bases). Looked up from germline, CDR1 is DFQATT and CDR2 is SNEGSKA (reference sequence). The CDR3 is 12 amino acids. V lost 7 bases and J 4 bases, leaving 13 bases between the germline ends. CDR3 bases: TGCAGTGGACAGTGGGGGAGCACTGAAGCTTTCTTT. It encodes CSGQWGSTEAFF.

The chain carries TRBV7-9 and TRBJ1-5, with D hard to call. Trimming shortened V by 4 bases and J by 5 bases, and 9 bases separated the two germline ends. CDR3 length: 13 amino acids. Per the germline V gene, CDR1 is SEHNR and CDR2 is FQNEAQ (reference sequence). The CDR3 coding sequence is TGTGCCAGCAGCTCTGGCCCGGATCAGCCCCAGCATTTT. This codes for CASSSGPDQPQHF.

This clonotype was counted at least ten times. The chain combines TRBV7-9 with TRBJ1-6, with D possibly matching TRBD1 (5 bases). CDR1 and CDR2 (germline): SEHNR, FQNEAQ (reference sequence). This CDR3 is 12 amino acids long. V lost 3 bases and J lost 10, with 7 bases in between. CDR3 amino acids: CASSFSGSPLHF. The CDR3 DNA is TGTGCCAGCAGCTTTTCAGGGTCACCCCTCCACTTT.

This rearrangement joins TRBV6-4 to TRBJ2-1; TRBD2 might be the D (6 bases). This CDR3 spans 14 amino acids. Trimming stripped 7 bases from V and 9 bases from J, with 19 bases between. Germline CDR1 and CDR2: MRHNA and SNTAGT. CDR3 region: CASTPLRDLPEQFF. The CDR3 bases are TGTGCCAGCACCCCCCTGCGGGACCTTCCTGAGCAGTTCTTC.

This clonotype showed up just a few times. This sequence joins TRBV7-9 and TRBJ1-1; TRBD1 agrees at 7 bases. Germline CDR1 is SEHNR and CDR2 is FQNEAQ (reference sequence). This CDR3 contains 16 residues. Trimming removed 4 bases from V and 3 bases from J; junction bases left unmatched: 11. Here the CDR3 DNA reads TGTGCCAGCAGCTCCCCACAAGGGGGCCAGGACACTGAAGCTTTCTTT. Encoded protein: CASSSPQGGQDTEAFF. Full variable domain (remainder filled in from reference TRBV7-9 and TRBJ1-1): DTGVSQNPRHKITKRGQNVTFRCDPISEHNRLYWYRQTLGQGPEFLTYFQNEAQLEKSRLLSDRFSAERPKGSFSTLEIQRTEQGDSAMYLCASSSPQGGQDTEAFFGQGTRLTVV.

This clonotype was seen ten or more times. J is TRBJ2-5 and V is TRBV20-1, with 13 nucleotides matching TRBD2. CDR3 length equals 14 residues. V was clipped by 5 bases and J by 1 base; unmatched bases: 1. Germline CDR1 reads DFQATT; CDR2 reads SNEGSKA (reference sequence). The CDR3 loop reads CSAGTSGVQETQYF. The CDR3 DNA sequence: TGCAGTGCTGGGACTAGCGGGGTCCAAGAGACCCAGTACTTC.

There are many counts of this clonotype. This chain connects TRBV24-1 to TRBJ2-2; 7 nucleotides line up with TRBD2. Unmatched junction bases numbered 3, after V lost 3 bases and J lost 3 bases. Germline V CDR1 and CDR2: KGHDR, SFDVKD. The CDR3 contains 15 residues. CDR3 region: CATSDSGAYTGELFF. DNA of the CDR3: TGTGCCACCAGTGATAGCGGGGCGTACACCGGGGAGCTGTTTTTT.

This clonotype showed up many times. The chain is built from TRBV12-3 or TRBV12-4 and TRBJ1-4; no clear D gene. V was clipped by 6 bases and J by 8 bases, with 10 bases between them. The CDR3 runs 12 residues. CDR3 loop: CASSPAREKLFF. The DNA of the CDR3 is TGTGCCAGCAGCCCCGCAAGGGAAAAACTGTTTTTT.

The chain carries TRBV18 and TRBJ2-6, with D possibly being TRBD1 or TRBD2 (5 bases each). This CDR3 spans 13 amino acids. V was clipped by 4 bases and J by 6 bases, with 7 bases between them. Germline values: CDR1 KGHSH, CDR2 LQKENI. As DNA, the CDR3 is TGTGCCAGCTCACGGGACGCGGCCAACGTCCTGACTTTC. It encodes CASSRDAANVLTF.

This clonotype was seen a handful of times. This chain uses TRBV9 with TRBJ2-4; 7 bases are a match to TRBD2. The CDR3 sequence is 16 residues long. CDR1 and CDR2 (germline): SGDLS, YYNGEE. With 4 bases clipped from V and 4 bases from J, the junction kept 11 bases outside the gene matches. CDR3 residues: CASSPSGERSKNIQYF. CDR3 in DNA: TGTGCCAGCAGCCCGAGCGGGGAGAGGTCGAAAAACATTCAGTACTTC. Full variable domain (outside the CDR3, taken from reference TRBV9 and TRBJ2-4): DSGVTQTPKHLITATGQRVTLRCSPRSGDLSVYWYQQSLDQGLQFLIQYYNGEERAKGNILERFSAQQFPDLHSELNLSSLELGDSALYFCASSPSGERSKNIQYFGAGTRLSVL.